Presented here are 26 T cell receptor beta chains from one specimen sequenced in a study of cytomegalovirus exposure and HLA in healthy donors. The PCR contained 60 Vbeta and 13 Jbeta primers. Assay: immunoSEQ multiplex PCR; the TCRdb copy retains only in-frame clones and omits some. In the table there are 150,000 to 200,000 clones, roughly 73% of which are singletons. Sequenced sample: PBMCs. The receptors derive from a young man in good health and CMV-seropositive.

V usage is TRBV11-2 and J usage is TRBJ1-2; D ambiguous. The V gene lost 5 bases and the J gene lost 4 bases, with 17 bases spanning the gap. CDR1 is SGHAT and CDR2 is FQNNGV in the germline V gene. The CDR3 consists of 15 residues. The CDR3 is CASSLLSLNFYGYTF. For the CDR3, the DNA is TGTGCCAGCAGCCTCTTGAGTCTCAATTTCTATGGCTACACCTTC.

The V and J genes are TRBV5-1 and TRBJ2-1; D may be TRBD2 (6 bases). The CDR3 runs to 14 residues. Germline CDR1 is SGHRS and CDR2 is YFSETQ. V dropped 5 bases and J dropped 6 bases, with 15 bases sitting between them. The CDR3 here is CASRGTQTFNEQFF. As DNA, the CDR3 is TGCGCCAGCAGGGGGACTCAGACCTTCAATGAGCAGTTCTTC.

The gene calls are TRBV27 and TRBJ2-3; tentatively, D is TRBD2 (6 bases). V was pared by 2 bases and J by 5 bases, with 11 bases between. This CDR3 spans 14 amino acids. Germline loops: CDR1 MNHEY, CDR2 SMNVEV (reference sequence). CDR3 in amino acids: CASSLTTRRDTQYF. DNA for the CDR3: TGTGCCAGCAGTTTAACGACTAGGAGAGATACGCAGTATTTT.

The V and J genes are TRBV5-5 and TRBJ2-7, with 10 bases fitting TRBD1. The germline CDR1 and CDR2 sequences are SGHKS and YYEKEE (reference sequence). J gave up 7 bases and V 4 bases, and 8 bases lay outside the gene matches. The length of the CDR3 is 14 residues. CDR3 residues: CASSARDRGREQYF. For the CDR3, the DNA is TGTGCCAGCAGCGCCCGGGACAGGGGTAGGGAGCAGTACTTC.

The chain links TRBV27 to TRBJ2-1; 14 nucleotides match TRBD2. The CDR3 sequence is 19 residues long. After removal of 7 bases from V and 4 bases from J, the junction contained 15 bases not matched to a gene. Germline CDR1 MNHEY, CDR2 SMNVEV (reference sequence). The CDR3 coding sequence is TGTGCCAGCAACTTTAAGCCGGGACTAGCGGGAGTTCGGTACAATGAGCAGTTCTTC. Encoded protein: CASNFKPGLAGVRYNEQFF.

This clone came up a few times. The gene calls are TRBV7-2 and TRBJ1-1, with D possibly matching TRBD1 (5 bases). Per germline, CDR1 SGHTA and CDR2 FQGNSA. V was shortened by 1 base and J by 1 base, with 7 bases between the two germline ends. The CDR3 covers 14 residues. The CDR3 loop is CASSLGQRNTEAFF. In DNA, the CDR3 is TGTGCCAGCAGCTTAGGACAGAGGAACACTGAAGCTTTCTTT.

This clone has a handful of counts. The chain combines TRBV5-4 with TRBJ2-7; 9 positions match TRBD1. Germline CDR1 is SGHNT and CDR2 is YYREEE (reference sequence). Trimming at V came to 7 bases and at J to 2 bases, leaving 4 bases not matched to a gene. This CDR3 is 13 amino acids long. This CDR3 is CASGTGNAYEQYF. The CDR3 bases are TGTGCCAGCGGGACAGGGAATGCCTACGAGCAGTACTTC.

The CDR3 region is CASSLGGGNTEAFF. In DNA form, the CDR3 reads TGTGCCAGCAGCTTAGGAGGAGGGAACACTGAAGCTTTCTTT. This rearrangement joins TRBV7-3 to TRBJ1-1; D gene ambiguous. V lost 2 bases, J lost 1 base, and 8 bases lay in between. Germline V gene lookup returns CDR1 SGHTA and CDR2 FQGTGA. CDR3 size: 14 residues.

The CDR3 sequence is CASSPGVPNEKLFF. The CDR3 DNA reads TGCGCCAGCAGCCCAGGGGTCCCTAATGAAAAACTGTTTTTT. The chain combines TRBV5-1 with TRBJ1-4, with a possible D match to TRBD1 (6 bases). This CDR3 is 14 amino acids long. CDR1 is SGHRS, CDR2 YFSETQ, per germline. V dropped 4 bases and J dropped 3 bases, with 10 bases sitting between them.

The chain uses TRBV28 and TRBJ1-2, with TRBD1 matching 7 bases. The V segment lost 3 bases and the J segment 6 bases; nucleotides outside the gene matches: 7. Germline V gives CDR1 MDHEN, CDR2 SYDVKM. The CDR3 totals 14 residues. Here the CDR3 DNA reads TGTGCCAGCAGTTTCCAATGGACAGGACATGGCTACACCTTC. Translated, it gives CASSFQWTGHGYTF.

The V call is TRBV2, the J call TRBJ2-7; D is ambiguous. The CDR3 consists of 13 residues. The germline CDR1 and CDR2 sequences are SNHLY and FYNNEI. Deletions cut 11 bases from V and 0 bases from J, with 14 bases between. DNA of the CDR3: TGTGCCTCAGGTGGTCTGAGCTCCTACGAGCAGTACTTC. Amino acids: CASGGLSSYEQYF.

This clone was seen a single time. This chain uses TRBV6-1 with TRBJ2-5, with D possibly matching TRBD1 (6 bases). There are 13 residues in the CDR3. Trimming stripped 9 bases from V and 2 bases from J, with 13 bases between. Germline CDR1 and CDR2: MNHNS and SASEGT. The CDR3, as DNA: TGTGCCAGTAGGTGGGGGCATCAAGAGACCCAGTACTTC. Amino acids: CASRWGHQETQYF.

The genes are TRBV2 and TRBJ2-1; TRBD2 matches at 7 bases. J gave up 4 bases and V 8 bases, and 5 bases lay outside the gene matches. Germline V lookup: CDR1 SNHLY, CDR2 FYNNEI. The CDR3 has 13 residues. The CDR3: CASSGLHYNEQFF. The CDR3 DNA reads TGTGCCAGCTCGGGACTACATTACAATGAGCAGTTCTTC.

A word on this clone: A junction end diverges from the germline sequence, so it may reflect a read error. The chain combines TRBV14 with TRBJ2-6, with unresolved D. In germline, CDR1 is SGHDN, CDR2 FVKESK. There are 16 residues in the CDR3. The CDR3 bases are TGTGCCCGCAGCCATGTCCTTGGCTTCGGGGCCAACGTCCTGACTTTC. It is translated as CARSHVLGFGANVLTF.

The J gene is TRBJ1-4, the V gene TRBV5-1; D remains unclear. The CDR3 contains 15 residues. CDR1 and CDR2 (germline): SGHRS, YFSETQ. Deletions cut 1 base from V and 0 bases from J, with 7 bases between. This CDR3 reads CASSLSTATNEKLFF. The CDR3 DNA sequence: TGCGCCAGCAGCTTGAGCACAGCAACTAATGAAAAACTGTTTTTT.

The chain recombines TRBV6-5 with TRBJ2-1; 9 bases agree with TRBD2. This CDR3 has 15 amino acids. The germline gives CDR1 MNHEY, CDR2 SVGAGI. J lost 5 bases, V lost 1 base, and 3 bases had no gene match. The CDR3 spells CASSYLAGENNEQFF. CDR3 in DNA: TGTGCCAGCAGTTACTTAGCGGGAGAGAACAATGAGCAGTTCTTC.

This clone appeared a few times. CDR3 in amino acids: CASSRILTSTNEKLFF. In DNA form, the CDR3 reads TGTGCCAGCAGCCGGATCCTGACATCAACTAATGAAAAACTGTTTTTT. V gene TRBV4-2 combines with J gene TRBJ1-4; D remains unclear. Deletions cut 4 bases from V and 0 bases from J, with 12 bases between. Germline V gives CDR1 LGHNA, CDR2 YNFKEQ. This CDR3 is built from 16 residues.

This sequence joins TRBV7-9 and TRBJ1-2; TRBD1 might be the D (5 bases). From germline, CDR1 is SEHNR and CDR2 FQNEAQ (reference sequence). The V end was cut by 0 bases, the J end by 4 bases, with 12 bases between. CDR3 length: 15 residues. The CDR3 reads CASSLAVAGPYGYTF. The CDR3 DNA reads as TGTGCCAGCAGCTTAGCGGTAGCAGGGCCCTATGGCTACACCTTC. Filled out from reference TRBV7-9 and TRBJ1-2, the complete variable domain reads DTGVSQNPRHKITKRGQNVTFRCDPISEHNRLYWYRQTLGQGPEFLTYFQNEAQLEKSRLLSDRFSAERPKGSFSTLEIQRTEQGDSAMYLCASSLAVAGPYGYTFGSGTRLTVV.

This chain uses TRBV19 with TRBJ1-5; 11 bases map to TRBD1. This CDR3 has 15 amino acids. Germline V gene sequence: CDR1 LNHDA, CDR2 SQIVND (reference sequence). The V segment lost 6 bases and the J segment 8 bases; nucleotides outside the gene matches: 9. CDR3 sequence reads: CASSRDRGFSEPQHF. The CDR3 DNA reads as TGTGCCAGTAGCAGGGACAGGGGGTTCTCGGAGCCCCAGCATTTT.

This clone was detected many times. The V call is TRBV7-9, the J call TRBJ2-1; D is unresolved. V dropped 4 bases and J dropped 7 bases, with 8 bases sitting between them. The length of the CDR3 is 12 residues. Germline CDR1 reads SEHNR; CDR2 reads FQNEAQ (reference sequence). DNA of the CDR3: TGTGCCAGCAGCTCCTGGGCAAATGAGCAGTTCTTC. Protein sequence: CASSSWANEQFF.

This clone was counted between two and nine times. This chain connects TRBV28 to TRBJ2-1, with D perhaps TRBD1 (5 bases). Deletions cut 2 bases from V and 1 base from J, with 9 bases between. The CDR3 totals 15 residues. Germline lookup yields CDR1 MDHEN and CDR2 SYDVKM. The CDR3: CASSLVGRSYNEQFF. CDR3 DNA: TGTGCCAGCAGTTTAGTGGGGCGATCCTACAATGAGCAGTTCTTC.

This sequence joins TRBV7-8 and TRBJ2-2; 12 bases map to TRBD2. Trimming at V came to 6 bases and at J to 7 bases, leaving 9 bases not matched to a gene. This CDR3 is 16 amino acids long. Per the germline V gene, CDR1 is SGHVS and CDR2 is FQNEAQ. The CDR3 DNA reads TGTGCCAGCAGGAGGACTAGCGGGAACCAAGGCGGGGAGCTGTTTTTT. Translating gives CASRRTSGNQGGELFF.

Concerning this clone: A read error may account for a junction end that differs from germline. CDR3 in amino acids: CSSSPMYNEQFF. DNA of the CDR3: TGTTCCAGCAGCCCCATGTACAATGAGCAGTTCTTC. This chain links TRBV7-9 with TRBJ2-1; D is uncertain. Germline V lookup: CDR1 SEHNR, CDR2 FQNEAQ (reference sequence). The CDR3 runs 12 residues.

This clone was seen a single time. This chain uses TRBV7-6 with TRBJ2-2, with 10 bases identical to TRBD2. Germline V lookup: CDR1 SGHVS, CDR2 FNYEAQ. V gave up 5 bases and J gave up 5 bases; unmatched junction bases: 11. The CDR3 sequence is 17 residues long. The CDR3 coding sequence is TGTGCCAGCAGCACCTTGACTAGCGGGTTGTGTACCGGGGAGCTGTTTTTT. This gives the protein CASSTLTSGLCTGELFF.

The CDR3 loop reads CASSLENAAGHEQFF. DNA of the CDR3: TGTGCCAGCAGCTTAGAAAACGCGGCGGGACATGAGCAGTTCTTC. The rearrangement links TRBV7-8 to TRBJ2-1; D is perhaps TRBD2 (6 bases). The germline gives CDR1 SGHVS, CDR2 FQNEAQ. V was cut by 1 base and J by 8 bases, with 15 bases left in between. This CDR3 spans 15 amino acids.

The chain carries TRBV6-1 and TRBJ2-3, with TRBD2 as a possible D gene (6 bases). Germline CDR1 is MNHNS and CDR2 is SASEGT. V lost 4 bases to trimming and J lost 4 bases, with 12 bases between them. The CDR3 is made up of 14 amino acids. CDR3 region: CASSVGWGADTQYF. In DNA form, the CDR3 reads TGTGCCAGCAGTGTGGGTTGGGGGGCAGATACGCAGTATTTT.